This TCR beta chain was observed in a study of CDR3 diversity in severe acne. TCRdb independently ran MiXCR on the PCR reads; one entry per CDR3 protein. The table shows about 76,000 distinct CDR3 sequences, with around 49% occurring only once. Deletions cut 3 bases from V and 1 base from J, with 6 bases between. Germline V CDR1 and CDR2: ENHRY, SYGVKD. This CDR3 is built from 13 residues. The gene calls are TRBV10-3 and TRBJ1-1, with D unresolved. The sample consisted of blood. The receptor's source is a male donor in good health, without acne. The CDR3 DNA follows: TGTGCCATCAGTGAAGGGCGGAACACTGAAGCTTTCTTT. Its translation: CAISEGRNTEAFF.